This TCR beta chain appears in the sequencing data of a study of blood T cell repertoires in COVID-19. About the study: Donors in the United States, Italy and Spain gave samples during acute or convalescent COVID-19. PBMCs, B-cell-depleted T cells, or T cells provided the cDNA or gDNA that made up the material.

There are 13 residues in the CDR3. CDR1 and CDR2 from the germline V gene are SGHRS and YFSETQ. V was clipped by 1 base and J by 1 base, with 6 bases between them. As originally analysed: Amplification with reference gene primers provided the estimates of nucleated cell counts. Sequenced by immunoSEQ multiplex PCR; TCRdb stores in-frame clones only, minus some. V and J calls and clone size follow that table, whereas D and trimming were derived from the DNA. The sample contains around 67,000 clones, around 87% of which appear only once. The V gene is TRBV5-1, the J gene TRBJ2-7; D is undetermined. Sample: peripheral blood. This clonotype originated in a man aged 45-65 years with active COVID-19. DNA of the CDR3: TGCGCCAGCAGCTTGAGAGTATCCTACGAGCAGTACTTC. It encodes CASSLRVSYEQYF. Together with reference TRBV5-1 and TRBJ2-7, the CDR3 gives the full variable domain: KAGVTQTPRYLIKTRGQQVTLSCSPISGHRSVSWYQQTPGQGLQFLFEYFSETQRNKGNFPGRFSGRQFSNSRSEMNVSTLELGDSALYLCASSLRVSYEQYFGPGTRLTVT.